These 4 T cell receptor beta chains came from one sample sequenced in a study of sequential checkpoint blockade in melanoma (dated by TCRdb to about 2019). Read against the paper, the sample's treatment or condition label means: randomized to nivolumab then ipilimumab (arm A) or the reverse (arm B). Library preparation employed the immunoSEQ multiplex PCR assay. TCRdb took over this immuneACCESS table, retaining in-frame rearrangements with V and J assigned. Such tables are incomplete; in checked studies, under half of the missing clones stem from an unresolved V gene, and the remainder is unexplained. The sample profile shows about 27,000 clones; 60% to 85% of them were found once. Roughly 14% of the sample rests with the top ten. The input for sequencing was CD8+ T cells sorted from blood (inferred from file names), taken from a patient given nivolumab and ipilimumab in sequence. These receptors were collected from a human donor with melanoma.

CDR3 sequence (DNA): TGTGCCAGCAGCTTATACGGACAGGGGGGGACCTACAATGAGCAGTTCTTC. Amino acid sequence: CASSLYGQGGTYNEQFF. The rearrangement uses TRBV7-6 and TRBJ2-1; 10 nucleotides match TRBD1. From germline, CDR1 is SGHVS and CDR2 FNYEAQ. This CDR3 region has 17 residues. With V trimmed by 2 bases and J by 2 bases, 6 bases remained unmatched.

This CDR3 is CASSFGTSGNTIYF. The CDR3 region has the DNA TGTGCCAGCAGTTTCGGTACCTCTGGAAACACCATATATTTT. The V gene is TRBV28, the J gene TRBJ1-3; D unclear. Germline CDR1 MDHEN, CDR2 SYDVKM. The CDR3 is made up of 14 amino acids. The V and J ends lost 3 bases and 0 bases respectively, with 6 bases between them.

Concerning this clone itself: The junction departs from the called germline gene at one end, perhaps through a read error. The chain links TRBV7-7 to TRBJ2-7, with a weak D call TRBD1 (5 bases). The CDR3 sequence is 11 residues long. The germline CDR1 and CDR2 sequences are SSHAT and FNYEAQ (reference sequence). The CDR3 sequence is CASSLNREQYF. The CDR3 nucleotides read TGTGCTAGCAGCCTCAACAGGGAGCAGTACTTC.

This clone rates as medium-sized. V is TRBV7-6 and J is TRBJ1-2; D is unresolved. The CDR3 extends over 12 amino acids. From germline, CDR1 is SGHVS and CDR2 FNYEAQ. Trimming took off 4 bases at V and 8 bases at J, with 11 bases between the two ends. CDR3 loop: CASSSESIGYTF. The CDR3 nucleotides are TGTGCCAGCAGCTCAGAAAGTATCGGCTACACCTTC.